A single sample gave rise to the 19 T cell receptor beta chains below, sequenced in a study of graft-versus-host responses after intestinal transplantation (dated by TCRdb to 2020 to 2023). Explained via the paper, the time point label denotes: cells obtained before transplantation from donor or recipient. The library was obtained by the immunoSEQ multiplex PCR assay. In TCRdb, the immuneACCESS table is reduced to in-frame sequences with V and J assigned. These tables do not hold every clone; where another copy was compared, an unresolved V gene accounts for under half, and the others remain unexplained. This sample lists about 84,000 clones; approximately 90% were detected once. The top ten clones comprise about 0.38% of the sample. Their recognized antigens are unknown. Here the sequenced sample was unstimulated CD4+ T cells sorted from spleen or lymph node cells, taken before transplant. All receptors come from a human donor who was the organ donor for an intestinal transplant.

CDR3 loop: CASSRGTASYNEQFF. The CDR3 coding sequence is TGTGCCAGCAGTCGAGGGACAGCCTCCTACAATGAGCAGTTCTTC. The chain recombines TRBV7-3 with TRBJ2-1; 7 nucleotides agree with TRBD1. V trimming: 6 bases; J trimming: 0 bases; junction bases outside the gene matches: 5. Germline CDR1 SGHTA, CDR2 FQGTGA. The CDR3 runs to 15 residues. The full variable domain, with the rest looked up from reference TRBV7-3 and TRBJ2-1, is GAGVSQTPSNKVTEKGKYVELRCDPISGHTALYWYRQSLGQGPEFLIYFQGTGAADDSGLPNDRFFAVRPEGSVSTLKIQRTERGDSAVYLCASSRGTASYNEQFFGPGTRLTVL.

The CDR3 DNA reads as TGTGCCAGCAGTGTACATAATACGCAGTATTTT. It codes for CASSVHNTQYF. V is TRBV2 and J is TRBJ2-3; D is undetermined. Germline V gene lookup returns CDR1 SNHLY and CDR2 FYNNEI. CDR3 length: 11 residues. Trimming removed 4 bases from V and 7 bases from J, with 6 bases in between.

This chain uses TRBV30 with TRBJ1-2, with D possibly TRBD1 on 5 matching bases. The CDR3 runs 13 residues. V was trimmed by 0 bases and J by 4 bases, leaving 9 bases between them. Looked up from germline, CDR1 is GTSNPN and CDR2 is SVGIG (reference sequence). The CDR3 here is CAWSVQGTYGYTF. The CDR3, as DNA: TGTGCCTGGAGTGTTCAGGGCACCTATGGCTACACCTTC.

V usage is TRBV29-1 and J usage is TRBJ2-3; no clear D. V shed 1 base and J shed 2 bases, with 4 bases lying between them. The CDR3 contains 12 residues. Germline CDR1 SQVTM, CDR2 ANQGSEA. The CDR3 protein is CSVEVNTDTQYF. The CDR3 DNA sequence: TGCAGCGTTGAAGTCAACACAGATACGCAGTATTTT.

This clone was found a few times. CDR3 region: CASSSWGTLSGNTIYF. In DNA, the CDR3 is TGTGCCAGCAGTTCATGGGGGACACTCTCTGGAAACACCATATATTTT. The rearrangement uses TRBV6-6 and TRBJ1-3; possible D gene TRBD1, 6 bases. CDR3 length: 16 amino acids. The germline gives CDR1 MNHNY, CDR2 SVGAGI (reference sequence). Trimming stripped 4 bases from V and 0 bases from J, with 13 bases between.

The chain combines TRBV6-4 with TRBJ2-1; TRBD2 matches at 7 bases. V lost 6 bases and J lost 7; bases outside the gene matches: 15. Per germline, CDR1 MRHNA and CDR2 SNTAGT. The CDR3 sequence is 16 residues long. The CDR3 sequence: CASSSEGLVSSNEQFF. The CDR3 nucleotides read TGTGCCAGCAGCTCAGAAGGACTAGTGAGCTCAAATGAGCAGTTCTTC.

V gene TRBV2 combines with J gene TRBJ1-2, with a possible D match to TRBD1 (5 bases). The CDR3 has 17 amino acids. Germline V CDR1 and CDR2: SNHLY, FYNNEI. Trimming shortened V by 7 bases and J by 4 bases, and 25 bases separated the two germline ends. The CDR3 is CASTPHSPRGTTYGYTF. In DNA form, the CDR3 reads TGTGCCAGCACACCCCACTCACCCCGGGGGACGACCTATGGCTACACCTTC.

The rearrangement uses TRBV6-1 and TRBJ1-3; possibly TRBD1 for D (5 bases). The germline gives CDR1 MNHNS, CDR2 SASEGT. V lost 1 base, J lost 4 bases, and 14 bases lay in between. The CDR3 contains 16 residues. For the CDR3, the DNA is TGTGCCAGCAGTGAAGTTTCAGGGTTGAGCGGAAACACCATATATTTT. The encoded protein is CASSEVSGLSGNTIYF.

The count of this clone is one. V usage is TRBV7-3 and J usage is TRBJ1-2; 7 bases map to TRBD1. This CDR3 has 14 amino acids. Germline V lookup: CDR1 SGHTA, CDR2 FQGTGA. The V and J ends lost 5 bases and 4 bases, in that order; junction bases with no gene match: 7. CDR3 amino acids: CASSMTGSGYGYTF. The CDR3 DNA reads TGTGCCAGCAGCATGACAGGGAGCGGCTATGGCTACACCTTC.

This chain uses TRBV6-5 with TRBJ1-5; possible D gene TRBD1, 6 bases. CDR1 is MNHEY, CDR2 SVGAGI, per germline. This CDR3 is 14 amino acids long. Trimming pared 6 bases from V and 6 bases from J, leaving 15 bases between. Here the CDR3 DNA reads TGTGCCAGCAGATTACAGGGTGACATTCAGCCCCAGCATTTT. As protein: CASRLQGDIQPQHF.

On this clone: One end of the junction is discordant with germline, which a read error may explain. The J gene is TRBJ2-7, the V gene TRBV5-6; tentative D call: TRBD2 (6 bases). The germline CDR1 and CDR2 sequences are SGHDT and YYEEEE. CDR3 size: 12 residues. The CDR3: CASSLGSRLGDF. In DNA form, the CDR3 reads TGTGCCAGCAGCTTGGGATCTAGACTAGGGGACTTC. The full variable domain, completed using reference TRBV5-6 and TRBJ2-7, is DAGVTQSPTHLIKTRGQQVTLRCSPKSGHDTVSWYQQALGQGPQFIFQYYEEEERQRGNFPDRFSGHQFPNYSSELNVNALLLGDSALYLCASSLGSRLGDFGPGTRLTVT.

This chain connects TRBV7-8 to TRBJ2-1, with 11 positions matching TRBD2. The CDR3 covers 22 residues. Germline CDR1 and CDR2: SGHVS and FQNEAQ. V lost 2 bases to trimming and J lost 2 bases; unmatched junction nucleotides: 20. The CDR3 DNA reads as TGTGCCAGCAGCTTATTCGTCCAAACTAGCGGGAGTAGTTTCGGCACCTACAATGAGCAGTTCTTC. Translating it yields CASSLFVQTSGSSFGTYNEQFF.

DNA of the CDR3: TGTGCCAGCAGTGAAGGGTGGGCTAGCGGGGGGGCTAGAGATACGCAGTATTTT. Its translation: CASSEGWASGGARDTQYF. This chain connects TRBV6-1 to TRBJ2-3, with TRBD2 identical over 12 bases. Germline V gene data show CDR1 as MNHNS and CDR2 as SASEGT. Losses at the gene ends were 1 base for V and 5 bases for J; bases not matched to a gene: 10. The CDR3 consists of 18 residues.

This CDR3 is CASSLRTGDQPQHF. CDR3 bases: TGTGCCAGCAGCTTAAGGACAGGAGATCAGCCCCAGCATTTT. The chain employs TRBV11-3 and TRBJ1-5; TRBD1 agrees at 7 bases. The J segment lost 5 bases and the V segment lost 2 bases, leaving 3 bases of the junction unmatched. Looked up from germline, CDR1 is SGHNT and CDR2 is YENEEA. This CDR3 contains 14 residues.

The CDR3 DNA reads as TGCAGCGTTGCAGTCGGACAGAGCACAGATACGCAGTATTTT. The encoded protein is CSVAVGQSTDTQYF. The gene calls are TRBV29-1 and TRBJ2-3, with D perhaps TRBD1 (6 bases). Germline CDR1 is SQVTM and CDR2 is ANQGSEA. The CDR3 runs to 14 residues. V was trimmed by 4 bases and J by 0 bases, leaving 11 bases between them.

Only one count was recorded for this clone. V and J are TRBV7-3 and TRBJ1-1, with a weak D call TRBD1 (6 bases). V was shortened by 5 bases and J by 4 bases, with 11 bases between the two germline ends. CDR1 SGHTA and CDR2 FQGTGA come from the germline V gene. The CDR3 has 13 residues. The CDR3 region is CASSQQGGTEAFF. The CDR3 nucleotides read TGTGCCAGCAGCCAACAGGGCGGCACTGAAGCTTTCTTT. Complete variable domain (other parts from reference TRBV7-3 and TRBJ1-1): GAGVSQTPSNKVTEKGKYVELRCDPISGHTALYWYRQSLGQGPEFLIYFQGTGAADDSGLPNDRFFAVRPEGSVSTLKIQRTERGDSAVYLCASSQQGGTEAFFGQGTRLTVV.

CDR3: CASSPYRATNEKLFF. CDR3 nucleotides: TGTGCCAGCAGCCCATACAGGGCAACTAATGAAAAACTGTTTTTT. The rearrangement uses TRBV28 and TRBJ1-4; tentative D call: TRBD1 (6 bases). The CDR3 runs 15 residues. V lost 6 bases and J 0 bases, leaving 11 bases between the germline ends. Germline CDR1 and CDR2: MDHEN and SYDVKM.

V gene TRBV5-1 combines with J gene TRBJ1-4; TRBD1 agrees at 7 bases. Germline-derived CDR1 and CDR2 are SGHRS and YFSETQ. CDR3 size: 14 residues. J gave up 3 bases and V 5 bases, and 4 bases lay outside the gene matches. CDR3 sequence reads: CASRPGQPNEKLFF. The CDR3 region has the DNA TGCGCCAGCAGACCGGGACAGCCTAATGAAAAACTGTTTTTT.

A remark on this clone: Other DNA variants within this sample encode the same CDR3. The J gene is TRBJ1-2, the V gene TRBV6-5; D unclear. Germline V gene sequence: CDR1 MNHEY, CDR2 SVGAGI. The length of the CDR3 is 12 residues. V was clipped by 2 bases and J by 4 bases, with 5 bases between them. The chain's CDR3 is CASSYRGYGYTF. As DNA, the CDR3 is TGTGCCAGCAGTTACCGGGGCTATGGCTACACCTTC.